Listed below are T cell receptor beta chains from one sample, sequenced in a study of blood T cell repertoires in COVID-19. Method: immunoSEQ multiplex PCR; TCRdb's copy keeps in-frame clones and lacks some. The table lists some 140,000 clones, about 83% of them singletons. Sequences were obtained from peripheral blood. The receptor source for this set is a human donor in a cohort sampled during active COVID-19. CDR3s include the opening cysteine and the closing phenylalanine or tryptophan. Each record gives: clone size, J gene, V gene, D gene, CDR3 DNA, CDR3 protein. The D gene is left open where the match is weak. Size tells how often a clone was seen (once, few, many) or the class of an expanded clone, and some rows leave it out.

NA TRBJ2-3 TRBV12-5 TRBD2 TGTGCTAGCATGGTAGAACTAGCGGGGGCCCCAGATACGCAGTATTTT CASMVELAGAPDTQYF
NA TRBJ2-7 TRBV3-1/TRBV3-2 NA TGTGCCAGCAGCCCACTCCCGACAGGAACCTACGAGCAGTACTTC CASSPLPTGTYEQYF
NA TRBJ2-3 TRBV30 TRBD1 TGTGCCTGTCCAGGACAGGGGGGGAGCACAGATACGCAGTATTTT CACPGQGGSTDTQYF
NA TRBJ1-1 TRBV18 NA TGTGCCAGCTCACCAAGGGGGGGTGGTGGCACTGAAGCTTTCTTT CASSPRGGGGTEAFF
NA TRBJ1-1 TRBV11-2 NA TGTGCCAGCAGCTTAGAACCAGTGAACACTGAAGCTTTCTTT CASSLEPVNTEAFF
NA TRBJ2-7 TRBV6-1 TRBD1 TGTGCCAGCAGTGAAGCTCGAGGGACAGGGCGCGGGGAGCAGTACTTC CASSEARGTGRGEQYF
few TRBJ2-7 TRBV7-9 NA TGTGCCAGCAGCACCCAGGGTTCCGAGCAGTACTTC CASSTQGSEQYF
NA TRBJ2-7 TRBV9 TRBD2 TGTGCCAGCAGCGCCGGGACTAGCGGGGGATACGAGCAGTACTTC CASSAGTSGGYEQYF
NA TRBJ2-1 TRBV4-2 NA TGTGCCAGCAGCCAGGCCGGGACTCGATCCTACAATGAGCAGTTCTTC CASSQAGTRSYNEQFF
NA TRBJ2-4 TRBV5-1 NA TGCGCCAGCAGCTCCCACAGTCTAGCCAAAAACATTCAGTACTTC CASSSHSLAKNIQYF
NA TRBJ1-5 TRBV25-1 NA TGTGCCAGCAGTGAATCGGGTTACAATCAGCCCCAGCATTTT CASSESGYNQPQHF
NA TRBJ1-2 TRBV19 TRBD1 TGTGCCAGTAGACTAGGACAGGGGGCGTATGGCTACACCTTC CASRLGQGAYGYTF
many TRBJ2-7 TRBV10-3 TRBD1 TGTGCCATCAGTGAGGGGGAGGGACAGGGGTCCAACGAGCAGTACTTC CAISEGEGQGSNEQYF
NA TRBJ1-3 TRBV6-5 NA TGTGCCAGCAGACGAACGGCGGGACCTGGAAACACCATATATTTT CASRRTAGPGNTIYF
NA TRBJ2-3 TRBV13 TRBD2 TGTGCCAGCATGGATACTAGCGGGAGCACAGATACGCAGTATTTT CASMDTSGSTDTQYF
NA TRBJ2-6 TRBV7-6 NA TGTGCCAGCAGCTTACCGGGGACTGGGGCCAACGTCCTGACTTTC CASSLPGTGANVLTF
NA TRBJ1-6 TRBV25-1 NA TGTGCCAGCAGGGAGACGAGCTCCTATAATTCACCCCTCCACTTT CASRETSSYNSPLHF
NA TRBJ2-3 TRBV20-1 NA TGCAGTGCTAGTTTGAAAGTGCGCGTGGGGCGCGATACGCAGTATTTT CSASLKVRVGRDTQYF
NA TRBJ2-5 TRBV6-6 TRBD1 TGTGCCAGCAGTTCCCAGGGGGCAGATGGGACCCAGTACTTC CASSSQGADGTQYF
NA TRBJ2-1 TRBV25-1 NA TGTGCCAGCAGTGACCAGACTCCTAACTCCTACAATGAGCAGTTCTTC CASSDQTPNSYNEQFF
NA TRBJ1-5 TRBV5-4 TRBD1 TGTGCCAGCAGCCTAGACAGGGGTAGAGGTCAGCCCCAGCATTTT CASSLDRGRGQPQHF
NA TRBJ2-7 TRBV7-8 NA TGTGCCAGCAGCGCATCCGGGACACCCCTTAATTTCTTC CASSASGTPLNFF
NA TRBJ1-2 TRBV6-6 NA TGTGCCACCTCCGGGACATCGACGAACTATGGCTACACCTTC CATSGTSTNYGYTF
few TRBJ1-6 TRBV5-1 TRBD1 TGCGCCAGCAGTTGGGGACAGTCGGGTAATTCACCCCTCCACTTT CASSWGQSGNSPLHF
NA TRBJ1-5 TRBV30 TRBD1 TGTGCCTGGAGTACCAGGACAGGCATGGGTCAGCCCCAGCATTTT CAWSTRTGMGQPQHF
NA TRBJ1-4 TRBV19 NA TGTGCCAGTAAAAACAGGCCTAATGAAAAACTGTTTTTT CASKNRPNEKLFF
NA TRBJ1-1 TRBV2 TRBD1 TGTGCCAGCAGTGAAAGATCCGGGACAGGGGGGACTGAAGCTTTCTTT CASSERSGTGGTEAFF
once TRBJ2-5 TRBV6-1 NA TGTGCCAGCAGTGAACTCAGGGTAGAGACCCAGTACTTC CASSELRVETQYF
NA TRBJ1-3 TRBV24-1 TRBD1 TGTGCCACACAATTCCCCGGGACAGCTTCTTCTGGAAACACCATATATTTT CATQFPGTASSGNTIYF
NA TRBJ1-2 TRBV3-1/TRBV3-2 NA TGTGCCAGCAGCCAACACTCCCGGGACATGAACTATGGCTACACCTTC CASSQHSRDMNYGYTF
NA TRBJ2-5 TRBV18 NA TGTGCCAGCTCACTTAACAACCCCCGGGGGCAAGAGACCCAGTACTTC CASSLNNPRGQETQYF
NA TRBJ2-5 TRBV12-3/TRBV12-4 NA TGTGCCTCCTCCAGGCCCGTTCTGGAGACCCAGTACTTC CASSRPVLETQYF
NA TRBJ2-7 TRBV2 TRBD1 TGTGCCGGATCGGGACAGGGTACCTACGAGCAGTACTTC CAGSGQGTYEQYF
NA TRBJ1-3 TRBV5-1 NA TGCGCCAGCAGCTTGACGGGGACTGGAAACACCATATATTTT CASSLTGTGNTIYF
NA TRBJ2-7 TRBV27 NA TGTGCCAGCAGTTTATCAGCGGACAGAACCTACGAGCAGTACTTC CASSLSADRTYEQYF